This TCR beta chain was sequenced in a study of blood T cell repertoires in COVID-19. In the study overall: The study drew acute and convalescent COVID-19 samples from the United States, Italy and Spain. Sample material is recorded as cDNA or gDNA derived from T cells, B-cell-depleted T cells, or PBMCs.

In the original processing: Amplified reference gene primers provided the basis for estimating nucleated cell counts. Profiled with immunoSEQ multiplex PCR; TCRdb holds only in-frame clones, not every one. V, J and clone size reflect that table, while D and trimming were determined from the DNA. The sample lists 300,000 or so clones, roughly 90% occurring once. Trimming at V came to 4 bases and at J to 4 bases, leaving 4 bases not matched to a gene. CDR3 length: 13 amino acids. CDR1 and CDR2 from the germline V gene are KGHSH and LQKENI. This clone was picked up one time. This receptor was taken from a man between 18 and 35 years old who had recovered from COVID-19. The rearrangement uses TRBV18 and TRBJ2-7, with 7 bases fitting TRBD1. Sequenced input: peripheral blood. The CDR3 DNA is TGTGCCAGCTCACAGGGGGCCGGATACGAGCAGTACTTC. It codes for CASSQGAGYEQYF.